Listed below are T cell receptor beta chains from one sample, sequenced in a study of cytomegalovirus exposure and HLA in healthy donors. The assay was immunoSEQ multiplex PCR, and TCRdb's table has in-frame clones only and misses some. The top ten clones hold under 3% of a sample with over 250,000 clones, about 75% of them seen once. Sequenced sample: PBMCs. The receptors originated from a female donor in good health and CMV-seronegative. Each CDR3 is given with its conserved first and last residue. Clone size is given for some rows only: seen once, a few or many times, or a class if the clone is expanded.

clone_size v_call cdr3_aa
- TRBV19 CASTPIRGLDQPQHF
few TRBV2 CASSQGQGLNYGYTF
- TRBV6-6 CASSATGDGSGYTF
- TRBV5-1 CASSPQEGVIDTEAFF
few TRBV27 CASSSDDRRSGANVLTF
once TRBV5-1 CASSLGSGSYYNEQFF
- TRBV6-1 CASSAGFGDYEQYF
- TRBV5-4 CASTPSGGRPNYGYTF
- TRBV6-5 CATGTRNTGELFF
- TRBV21-1 CASSSLTLLAQITDTQYF
few TRBV7-8 CASSSWTSPGELFF
once TRBV6-4 CASSDSSPGGPGDTQYF
- TRBV18 CASSSSAETQYF
- TRBV5-1 CASSLVGLAGGGSYNEQFF
- TRBV7-9 CSSSPPPRGSSSSYNEQFF
- TRBV7-6 CASSLVNAGPPSGANVLTF
- TRBV20-1 CSALSSYEQYF
- TRBV18 CASGDDRLPGELFF
- TRBV6-5 CASTPYGLAGYEQYF
- TRBV7-9 CASSSRDRGAYEQYF
few TRBV7-9 CASRGGSWANVLTF
- TRBV5-1 CASSLVAGRETQYF
- TRBV7-9 CASSLRRQGANEQFF
few TRBV6-5 CASSYSTGANEKLFF
- TRBV7-9 CASSRRQALYTF
- TRBV28 CASSLFSEQYF
- TRBV7-9 CASSLERGGELFF
- TRBV5-1 CASSLAGKTTNEKLFF
few TRBV5-6 CASSPPSPYEQYF
- TRBV10-1 CASSVAGGSYNEQFF
few TRBV11-3 CASSLAGDSYEQYF
once TRBV7-9 CASSREEETQYF
once TRBV6-1 CASRGEGRGSEQFF
- TRBV7-6 CASSLAGTGVSTEAFF
- TRBV29-1 CSVSFSPGAVSYGYTF
- TRBV29-1 CSVKREGADTQYF
- TRBV16 CASSPSGTRNTEAFF
- TRBV30 CAWASGRIYEQFF
- TRBV6-1 CAIVTGVVNTQYF
few TRBV2 CASSFTSGSYEQYF
- TRBV16 CASSLAQVVYRGFGMNTEAFF
- TRBV11-2 CASSSLSGSRAYEQYF
- TRBV28 CASSLYRAVTGELFF
- TRBV27 CASSNRGVFRTDTQYF
- TRBV4-2 CASSHGDRGGDQYF
few TRBV7-2 CASSRTSGGVYEQYF
- TRBV21-1 CASSKGTGRVSDTQYF
- TRBV27 CASSPGLAWETQYF
- TRBV27 CASSLRGGEQYF
- TRBV5-1 CASSSRGSEKLFF